This T cell receptor beta chain was recorded in a study of T-cell reconstitution after alpha-beta-depleted transplantation in children (dated by TCRdb to about 2016). Describing the broader study: Using TCR repertoire profiling, the study quantitatively followed how T-cell immune reconstitution unfolded in children after TCRalphabeta/CD19-depleted allogeneic hematopoietic cell transplantation.

Explained via the paper, the treatment or condition label denotes: allogeneic hematopoietic cell transplantation with graft depleted of TCRalphabeta T cells and CD19 B cells. The transplant recipients were children given TCRalphabeta/CD19-depleted allogeneic hematopoietic cell grafts. The library was prepared using PCR. Sequencing was carried out with an Illumina HiSeq 2500. TCR library preparation used molecular barcoding, with unique molecular identifiers applied to normalize quantification of the TCRbeta repertoire. TCRdb reprocessed the public reads (quality trimming at Q25 with fastp, clone calling with MiXCR) and kept in-frame beta chains. A single entry per CDR3 protein holds the most common genes and DNA from its merged rows. The sample profile shows more than 90,000 distinct CDR3 sequences; approximately 10% of them were found once. The ten largest clones take up around 35% of the sample.

There are a few counts of this clonotype. No cognate antigen has been identified for it. No base-level quality is on record; no much larger clone is a single base apart. General study outcomes and caveats: In some patients, the high TCRbeta diversity seen at day 60 was put down to recipient T cells and intrathymic progenitors that had survived conditioning. Apparently early alphabetaT-cell count recovery about two months after transplant reportedly relied on only several hundred rapidly expanded clones derived from non-depleted graft cells. The frequencies of hyperexpanded clones fell over the following months, and after one year, T-cell counts and TCRbeta diversity were mostly attributed to newly produced T cells.

CDR1 and CDR2 are drawn from the germline V gene (reference sequence): DFQATT, SNEGSKA. V has 6 bases trimmed and J has 7 bases trimmed; junction bases matching no gene number 11. There are 14 amino acids in the CDR3, from cysteine to phenylalanine inclusive. The DNA shown is the 42-base CDR3, in frame from base 1. The sequences come from PBMCs, collected before TCRalphabeta/CD19-depleted stem cell transplant. The TCR comes from a boy between 2 and 10 years old with acute lymphoblastic leukemia, due to receive a stem cell transplant. Recombination linked TRBV20-1 to TRBJ1-4; TRBD1 lines up with 7 middle nucleotides. The sequenced DNA is TGCAGTGCCGCGGACAGGACGGTTGGTGAAAAACTGTTTTTT. It translates to CSAADRTVGEKLFF.